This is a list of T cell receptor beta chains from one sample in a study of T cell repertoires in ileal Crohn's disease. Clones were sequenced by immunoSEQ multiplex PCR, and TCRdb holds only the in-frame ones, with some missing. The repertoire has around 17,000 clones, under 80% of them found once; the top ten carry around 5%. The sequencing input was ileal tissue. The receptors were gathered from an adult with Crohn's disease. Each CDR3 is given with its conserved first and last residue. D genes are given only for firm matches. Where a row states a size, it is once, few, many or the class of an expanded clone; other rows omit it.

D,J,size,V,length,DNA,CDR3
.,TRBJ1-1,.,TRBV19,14,TGTGCCAGTACCCTGGACAGAGTGAACACTGAAGCTTTCTTT,CASTLDRVNTEAFF
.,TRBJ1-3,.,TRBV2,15,TGTGCCAGCAGTGGGGTTCCAGGGGCTGGAAACACCATATATTTT,CASSGVPGAGNTIYF
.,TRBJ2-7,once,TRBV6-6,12,TGTGCCAGCGTGGACTCGGCCTACGAGCAGTACTTC,CASVDSAYEQYF
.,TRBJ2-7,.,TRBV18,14,TGTGCCAGCTCCCCCCAAACGGGGTCCTACGAGCAGTACTTC,CASSPQTGSYEQYF
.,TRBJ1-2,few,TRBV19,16,TGTGCCAGTAGTGTTGTATTAACAGGATACAACTATGGCTACACCTTC,CASSVVLTGYNYGYTF
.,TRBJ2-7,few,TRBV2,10,TGTGCCAGCAGTCTTGGGACTGCGTACTTC,CASSLGTAYF
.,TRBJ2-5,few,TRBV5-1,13,TGCGCCAGCAGCTCGACTGCTCAAGAGACCCAGTACTTC,CASSSTAQETQYF
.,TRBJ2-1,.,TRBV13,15,TGTGCCAGCAGCCCCTCATGGGGGGACTACAATGAGCAGTTCTTC,CASSPSWGDYNEQFF
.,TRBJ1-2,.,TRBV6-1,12,TGTGCCAGCAGTGAGGCGACAGTTGGCTACACCTTC,CASSEATVGYTF
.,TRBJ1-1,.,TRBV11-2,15,TGTGCCAGCAGCATACGACAGCTCATGAACACTGAAGCTTTCTTT,CASSIRQLMNTEAFF
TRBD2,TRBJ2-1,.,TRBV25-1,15,TGTGCCAGCATAACTAGCGGGGGATCCTACAATGAGCAGTTCTTC,CASITSGGSYNEQFF
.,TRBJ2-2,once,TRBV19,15,TGTGCCAGTAGGCCTGCCGGGGCGAACACCGGGGAGCTGTTTTTT,CASRPAGANTGELFF
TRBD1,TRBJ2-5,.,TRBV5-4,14,TGTGCCAGCAGCTTATATGACAGGGAAGAGACCCAGTACTTC,CASSLYDREETQYF
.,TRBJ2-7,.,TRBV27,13,TGTGCCAGCAGTTTAGGGACTCGCTACGAGCAGTACTTC,CASSLGTRYEQYF
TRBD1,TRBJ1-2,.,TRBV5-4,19,TGTGCCAGCTCGACAGGGAAGGCCCTGCTTCTTCGGGGTAGTTATGGCTACACCTTC,CASSTGKALLLRGSYGYTF
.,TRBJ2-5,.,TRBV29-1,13,TGCAGCGGACTCCTACCGGGACAAGAGACCCAGTACTTC,CSGLLPGQETQYF
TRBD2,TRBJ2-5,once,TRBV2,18,TGTGCCAGCAGTGACCCCGGGACTAGCGGGAGGGCCTACGAGACCCAGTACTTC,CASSDPGTSGRAYETQYF
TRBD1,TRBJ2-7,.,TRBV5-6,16,TGTGCCAGCAGCTTGAACAGGGGCCGTTACGCCTACGAGCAGTACTTC,CASSLNRGRYAYEQYF
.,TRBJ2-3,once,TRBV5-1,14,TGCGCCAGCAGCTTGGCGCAGGGGCTTGATACGCAGTATTTT,CASSLAQGLDTQYF
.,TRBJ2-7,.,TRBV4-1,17,TGCGCCAGCAGCCCCTTGACCGTCGGGGAGTATCGCTACGAGCAGTACTTC,CASSPLTVGEYRYEQYF
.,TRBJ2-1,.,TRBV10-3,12,TGTGCCATCAGTTGGGACTCTAATGAGCAGTTCTTC,CAISWDSNEQFF
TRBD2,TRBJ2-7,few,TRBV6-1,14,TGTGCCAGCAGTTTTGGGGGGGATTCCTACGAGCAGTACTTC,CASSFGGDSYEQYF
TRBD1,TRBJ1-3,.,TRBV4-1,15,TGCGCCAGCAGCCAGGACAGGGAAGCTGGAAACACCATATATTTT,CASSQDREAGNTIYF
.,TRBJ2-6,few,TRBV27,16,TGTGCCAGCACCCCTGCGGGGCTGACCGGGGCCAACGTCCTGACTTTC,CASTPAGLTGANVLTF
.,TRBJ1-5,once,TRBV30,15,TGTGCCTGGAACCGCGGGGGGACCGTAAATCAGCCCCAGCATTTT,CAWNRGGTVNQPQHF
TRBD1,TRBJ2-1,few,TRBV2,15,TGTGCCAGCAGTGAGGACAGGGGGCATTTCGGGGAGCAGTTCTTC,CASSEDRGHFGEQFF
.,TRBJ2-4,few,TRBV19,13,TGTGCCAGTAGTGCGGACTGGATCACCATTCAGTACTTC,CASSADWITIQYF
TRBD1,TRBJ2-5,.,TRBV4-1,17,TGCGCCAGCAGCCAAGGACGGACAGGGGCATCGCAAGAGACCCAGTACTTC,CASSQGRTGASQETQYF
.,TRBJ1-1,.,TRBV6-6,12,TGTGCCAGCAGTCCTGTGTTACGGGGAGCTTTCTTT,CASSPVLRGAFF
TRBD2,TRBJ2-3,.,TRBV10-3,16,TGTGCCATCAGCGAGGGGTGGCGGGGGGACACAGATACGCAGTATTTT,CAISEGWRGDTDTQYF
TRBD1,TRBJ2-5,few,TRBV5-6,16,TGTGCCAGCAGCGCTCTCTCGGGACAGAGCCTAGAGACCCAGTACTTC,CASSALSGQSLETQYF
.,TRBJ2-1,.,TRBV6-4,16,TGTGCCAGCAGTAGTGACTCAATATCACCCTACAATGAGCAGTTCTTC,CASSSDSISPYNEQFF
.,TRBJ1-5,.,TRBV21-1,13,TGTGCCAGCACCTGGACAGGGCACCAGCCCCAGCATTTT,CASTWTGHQPQHF
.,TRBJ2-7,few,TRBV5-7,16,TGTGCCAGCAGCTTGTGGTGGCGACTGTGCTCCTACGAGCAGTACTTC,CASSLWWRLCSYEQYF
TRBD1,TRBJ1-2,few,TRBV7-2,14,TGTGCTAACAGCCCAGGGGGCAGGGGGTATGGCTACACCTTC,CANSPGGRGYGYTF
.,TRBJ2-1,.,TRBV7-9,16,TGTGCCAGCAGCTTAACAGACAGACTCTCCTACAATGAGCAGTTCTTC,CASSLTDRLSYNEQFF
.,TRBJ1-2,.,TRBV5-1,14,TGCGCCAGCAGCTTGGGGGGCACGAACTATGGCTACACCTTC,CASSLGGTNYGYTF
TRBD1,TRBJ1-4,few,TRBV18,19,TGTGCCAGCTCATCAACCGGGACAGGGGAAGAAGGGTTAGGTGAAAAACTGTTTTTT,CASSSTGTGEEGLGEKLFF
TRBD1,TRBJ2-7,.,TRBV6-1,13,TGTGCCAGCAGAGGGACAGGGACGGTCGAGCAGTACTTC,CASRGTGTVEQYF
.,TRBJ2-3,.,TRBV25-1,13,TGTGCCAGCAGCTCCTTTCCTATCGCGGCGCAGTATTTT,CASSSFPIAAQYF
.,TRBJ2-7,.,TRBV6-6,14,TGTGCCAGCAGTTACTCGACCGGGGGCTACGAGCAGTACTTC,CASSYSTGGYEQYF